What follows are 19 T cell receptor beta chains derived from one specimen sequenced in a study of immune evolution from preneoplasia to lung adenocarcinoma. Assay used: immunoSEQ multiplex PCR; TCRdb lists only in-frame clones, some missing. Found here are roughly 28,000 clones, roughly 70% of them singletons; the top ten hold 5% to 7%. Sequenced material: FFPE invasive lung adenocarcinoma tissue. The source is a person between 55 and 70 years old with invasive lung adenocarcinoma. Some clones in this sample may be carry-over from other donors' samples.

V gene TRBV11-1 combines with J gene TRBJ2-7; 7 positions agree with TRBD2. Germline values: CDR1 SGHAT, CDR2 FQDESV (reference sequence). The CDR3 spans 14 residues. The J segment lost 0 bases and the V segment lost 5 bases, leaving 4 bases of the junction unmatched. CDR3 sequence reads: CASSLGGSSYEQYF. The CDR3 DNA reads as TGTGCCAGCAGCCTAGGCGGGAGCTCCTACGAGCAGTACTTC.

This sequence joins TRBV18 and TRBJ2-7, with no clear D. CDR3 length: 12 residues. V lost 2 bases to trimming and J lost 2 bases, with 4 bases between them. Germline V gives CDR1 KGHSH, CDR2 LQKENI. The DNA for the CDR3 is TGTGCCAGCTCACCAGGGGCCTACGAGCAGTACTTC. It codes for CASSPGAYEQYF.

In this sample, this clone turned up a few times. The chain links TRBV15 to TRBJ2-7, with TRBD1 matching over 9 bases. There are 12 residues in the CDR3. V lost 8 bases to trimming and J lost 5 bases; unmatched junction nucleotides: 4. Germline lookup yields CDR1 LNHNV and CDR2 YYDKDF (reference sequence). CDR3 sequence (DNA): TGTGCCACCTGGGACAGGGTTCACGAGCAGTACTTC. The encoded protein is CATWDRVHEQYF. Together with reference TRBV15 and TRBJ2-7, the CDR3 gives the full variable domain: DAMVIQNPRYQVTQFGKPVTLSCSQTLNHNVMYWYQQKSSQAPKLLFHYYDKDFNNEADTPDNFQSRRPNTSFCFLDIRSPGLGDTAMYLCATWDRVHEQYFGPGTRLTVT.

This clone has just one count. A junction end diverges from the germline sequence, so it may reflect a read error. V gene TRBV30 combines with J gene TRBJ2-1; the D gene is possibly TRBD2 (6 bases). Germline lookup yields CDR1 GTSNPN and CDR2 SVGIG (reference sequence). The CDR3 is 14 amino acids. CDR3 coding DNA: TGTGCCCGGAGTCTGGACTACGAAGCCCGCCCGCAGTTCTTC. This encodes CARSLDYEARPQFF. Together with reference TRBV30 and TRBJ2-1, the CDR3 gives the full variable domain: SQTIHQWPATLVQPVGSPLSLECTVEGTSNPNLYWYRQAAGRGLQLLFYSVGIGQISSEVPQNLSASRPQDRQFILSSKKLLLSDSGFYLCARSLDYEARPQFFGPGTRLTVL.

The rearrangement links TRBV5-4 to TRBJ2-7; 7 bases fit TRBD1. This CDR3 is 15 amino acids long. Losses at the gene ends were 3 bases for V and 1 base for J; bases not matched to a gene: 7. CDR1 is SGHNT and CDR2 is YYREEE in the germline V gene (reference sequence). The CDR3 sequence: CASSWGRDSSYEQYF. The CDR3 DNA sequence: TGTGCCAGCAGCTGGGGTCGGGACAGTTCCTACGAGCAGTACTTC.

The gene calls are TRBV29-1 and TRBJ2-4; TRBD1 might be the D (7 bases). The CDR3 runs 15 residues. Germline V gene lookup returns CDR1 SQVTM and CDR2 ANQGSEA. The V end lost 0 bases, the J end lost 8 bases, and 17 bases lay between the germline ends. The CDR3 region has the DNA TGCAGCGTTGAAGAACGCGGGACAGAGGGAGACATTCAGTACTTC. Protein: CSVEERGTEGDIQYF. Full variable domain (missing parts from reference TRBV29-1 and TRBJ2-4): SAVISQKPSRDICQRGTSLTIQCQVDSQVTMMFWYRQQPGQSLTLIATANQGSEATYESGFVIDKFPISRPNLTFSTLTVSNMSPEDSSIYLCSVEERGTEGDIQYFGAGTRLSVL.

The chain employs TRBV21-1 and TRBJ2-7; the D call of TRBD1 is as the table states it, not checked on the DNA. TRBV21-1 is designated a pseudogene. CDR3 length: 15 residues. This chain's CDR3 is CASSKQGIIEYEQYF. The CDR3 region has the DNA TGTGCCAGCAGCAAACAGGGGATTATTGAATACGAGCAGTACTTC.

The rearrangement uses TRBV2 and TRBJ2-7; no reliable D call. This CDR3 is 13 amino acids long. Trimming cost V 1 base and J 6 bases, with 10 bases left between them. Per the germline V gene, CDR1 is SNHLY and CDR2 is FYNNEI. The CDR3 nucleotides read TGTGCCAGCAGTGAAGGTCAAGGGCGCGAGCAGTACTTC. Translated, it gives CASSEGQGREQYF.

CDR3 protein: CAWSRDRRTEAFF. CDR3 bases: TGTGCCTGGAGTCGGGACAGGAGGACTGAAGCTTTCTTT. The chain has TRBV30 and TRBJ1-1; 8 bases agree with TRBD1. The V segment lost 2 bases and the J segment 5 bases; nucleotides outside the gene matches: 4. The CDR3 is made up of 13 amino acids. CDR1 GTSNPN and CDR2 SVGIG come from the germline V gene (reference sequence).

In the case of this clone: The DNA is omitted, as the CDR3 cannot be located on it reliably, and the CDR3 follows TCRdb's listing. CDR3 in amino acids: CASSLRFGQGRGDTQYF. V usage is TRBV4-1 and J usage is TRBJ2-3; the table gives TRBD2 as D, unverified against the DNA. Germline V lookup: CDR1 MGHRA, CDR2 YSYEKL. Inclusive of both ends, the CDR3 amounts to 17 amino acids.

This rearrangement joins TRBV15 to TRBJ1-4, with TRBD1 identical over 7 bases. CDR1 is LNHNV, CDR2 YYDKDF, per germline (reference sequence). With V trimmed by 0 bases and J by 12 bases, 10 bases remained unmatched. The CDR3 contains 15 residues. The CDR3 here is CATSREGRGREELFF. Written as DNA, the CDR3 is TGTGCCACCAGCAGAGAGGGTAGGGGGCGGGAAGAACTGTTTTTT.

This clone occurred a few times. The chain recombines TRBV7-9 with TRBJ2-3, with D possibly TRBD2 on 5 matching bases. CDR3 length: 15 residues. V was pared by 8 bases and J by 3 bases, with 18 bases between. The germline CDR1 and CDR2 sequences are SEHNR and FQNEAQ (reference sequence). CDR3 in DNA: TGTGCCAGCGGATTTGTGAGAGGGTATACAGATACGCAGTATTTT. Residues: CASGFVRGYTDTQYF.

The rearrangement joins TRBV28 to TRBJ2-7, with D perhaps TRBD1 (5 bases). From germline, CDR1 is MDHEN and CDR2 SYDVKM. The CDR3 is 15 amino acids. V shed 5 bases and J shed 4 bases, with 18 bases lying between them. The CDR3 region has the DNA TGTGCCAGCAGTCCCCAGGGCTCGCTAGGGTACGAGCAGTACTTC. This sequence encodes CASSPQGSLGYEQYF.

The CDR3 sequence is CASSQDGGTGPDTQYF. CDR3 nucleotide sequence: TGCGCCAGCAGCCAAGATGGGGGAACGGGGCCAGATACGCAGTATTTT. The V gene is TRBV4-1, the J gene TRBJ2-3; either TRBD1 or TRBD2 may fit D (5 bases each). V was cut by 0 bases and J by 4 bases, with 14 bases left in between. Germline V lookup: CDR1 MGHRA, CDR2 YSYEKL. The CDR3 loop spans 16 amino acids.

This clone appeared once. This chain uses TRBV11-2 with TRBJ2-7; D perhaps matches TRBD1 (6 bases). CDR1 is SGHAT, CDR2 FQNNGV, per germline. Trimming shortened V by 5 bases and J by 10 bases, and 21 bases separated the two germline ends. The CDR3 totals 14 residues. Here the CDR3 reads CASSGPSHTGPQYF. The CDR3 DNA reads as TGTGCCAGCAGCGGCCCTTCCCATACAGGGCCACAGTACTTC. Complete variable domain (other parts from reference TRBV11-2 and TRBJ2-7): EAGVAQSPRYKIIEKRQSVAFWCNPISGHATLYWYQQILGQGPKLLIQFQNNGVVDDSQLPKDRFSAERLKGVDSTLKIQPAKLEDSAVYLCASSGPSHTGPQYFGPGTRLTVT.

This chain's CDR3 is CASSQEIGRIYEQFF. CDR3 in DNA: TGTGCCAGCAGCCAAGAAATCGGGCGAATCTATGAGCAGTTCTTC. This rearrangement joins TRBV14 to TRBJ2-1, with no clear D. V lost 0 bases and J lost 8, with 14 bases in between. There are 15 residues in the CDR3. Germline CDR1 is SGHDN and CDR2 is FVKESK.

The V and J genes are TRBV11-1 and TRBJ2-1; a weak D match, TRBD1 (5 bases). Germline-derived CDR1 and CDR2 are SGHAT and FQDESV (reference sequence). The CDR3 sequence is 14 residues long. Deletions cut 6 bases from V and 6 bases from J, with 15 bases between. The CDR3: CASRGAGSRNEQFF. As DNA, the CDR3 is TGTGCCAGCAGAGGGGCAGGGTCCCGCAATGAGCAGTTCTTC.

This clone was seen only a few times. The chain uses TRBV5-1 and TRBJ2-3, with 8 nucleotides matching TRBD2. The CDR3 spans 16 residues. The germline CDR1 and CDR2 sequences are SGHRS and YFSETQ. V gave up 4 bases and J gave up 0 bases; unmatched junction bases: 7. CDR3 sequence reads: CASSPSGTRSTDTQYF. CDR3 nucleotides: TGCGCCAGCAGCCCCTCCGGGACTAGAAGCACAGATACGCAGTATTTT. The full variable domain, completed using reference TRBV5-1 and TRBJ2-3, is KAGVTQTPRYLIKTRGQQVTLSCSPISGHRSVSWYQQTPGQGLQFLFEYFSETQRNKGNFPGRFSGRQFSNSRSEMNVSTLELGDSALYLCASSPSGTRSTDTQYFGPGTRLTVL.

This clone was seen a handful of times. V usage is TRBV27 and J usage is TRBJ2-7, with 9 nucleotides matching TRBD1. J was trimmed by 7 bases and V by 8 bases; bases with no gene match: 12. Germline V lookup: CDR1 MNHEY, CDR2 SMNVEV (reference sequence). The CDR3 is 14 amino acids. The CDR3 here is CASRGQGLFGEQYF. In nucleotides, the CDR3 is TGTGCCAGCCGGGGACAGGGATTATTCGGGGAGCAGTACTTC.